The T cell receptor (beta chain) under discussion was sequenced for a study of cytomegalovirus exposure and HLA in healthy donors. Study-level points and caveats: With later analysis, a missense DCLRE1C variant became linked to TCR beta V- and J-gene trimming.

A multiplex PCR was run with 60 Vbeta primers and 13 Jbeta primers. Repertoires were generated with immunoSEQ multiplex PCR, while TCRdb's copy carries only in-frame clones and drops some. The sample table sets out 55,000 to 85,000 clones. A note on this clone: Its antigen is undetermined.

The CDR3 runs 14 residues. V lost 6 bases and J lost 0, with 11 bases in between. CDR1 is MGHRA and CDR2 is YSYEKL in the germline V gene. This receptor was taken from a woman aged 30 to 39 in good health and CMV-seronegative. The gene calls are TRBV4-1 and TRBJ2-5; tentatively, D is TRBD1 (6 bases). Sequenced sample: PBMCs. The DNA of the CDR3 is TGCGCCAGCAGACAGGACAGTTACCAAGAGACCCAGTACTTC. Translating it yields CASRQDSYQETQYF.